This TCR beta chain stems from a study of PD-L1 blockade in urothelial cancer. Study-wide background: Previous chemotherapy exposure amounted to 0 to 3 regimens for patients. Blood samples had a median of 141,255 T cells. Samples came from 3 weeks, at the second dose, and 6 weeks into treatment.

Generated by immunoSEQ multiplex PCR, the TCRdb table keeps only in-frame clones and is missing some. The table lists tens of thousands of clones, 75% to 90% of them singletons. This CDR3 is built from 13 residues. Trimming cost V 1 base and J 12 bases; bases outside gene matches: 2. Germline V lookup: CDR1 SEHNR, CDR2 FQNEAQ (reference sequence). Time point meaning: pretreatment peripheral blood. Every patient provided from 1 to 8 samples, collected pretreatment and on-treatment. The source material was PBMCs, sampled around atezolizumab (anti-PD-L1) treatment. The V and J genes are TRBV7-9 and TRBJ2-3, with 12 bases that match TRBD2. The clonotype comes from a man in his 70s with urothelial cancer. The CDR3 protein is CASSLGLAGEQYF. In nucleotides, the CDR3 is TGTGCCAGCAGCTTAGGACTAGCGGGAGAACAGTATTTT.